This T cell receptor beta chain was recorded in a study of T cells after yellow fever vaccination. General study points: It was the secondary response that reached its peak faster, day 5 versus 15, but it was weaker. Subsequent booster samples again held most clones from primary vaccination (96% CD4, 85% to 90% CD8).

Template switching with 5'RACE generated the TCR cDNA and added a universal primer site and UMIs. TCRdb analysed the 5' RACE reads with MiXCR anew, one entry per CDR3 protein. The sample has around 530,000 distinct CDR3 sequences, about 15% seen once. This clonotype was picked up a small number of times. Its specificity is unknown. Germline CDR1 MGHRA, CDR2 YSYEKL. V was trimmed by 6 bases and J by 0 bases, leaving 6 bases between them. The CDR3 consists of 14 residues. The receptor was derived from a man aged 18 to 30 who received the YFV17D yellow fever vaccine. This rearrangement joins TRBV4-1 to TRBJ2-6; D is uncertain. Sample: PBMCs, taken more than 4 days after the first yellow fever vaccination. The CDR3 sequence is CASSRTSGANVLTF. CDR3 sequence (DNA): TGCGCCAGCAGTAGAACCTCTGGGGCCAACGTCCTGACTTTC.